This T cell receptor (beta chain) emerged from a study of CD8 T cells in Susac syndrome. RNA was extracted with the RNeasy kit, and a quantity of about 0.45 to 1 ug was reverse transcribed using random hexamers. TCRdb re-called the immunoSEQ multiplex PCR reads through MiXCR, storing one row per CDR3 protein. The sample holds just over 150,000 distinct CDR3 sequences, 85% to 95% seen once. Between the trimmed V and J ends, which lost 3 bases and 7 bases, there was a span of 10 bases. This CDR3 contains 13 residues. This clonotype has just one count. Material: CD4+ T cells from PBMCs. The V call is TRBV12-3 or TRBV12-4, the J call TRBJ2-1; D remains ambiguous. This TCR was sampled from a human donor with Susac syndrome. The CDR3 loop reads CASSFHIGNEQFF. The CDR3 nucleotides are TGTGCCAGCAGTTTCCATATCGGGAATGAGCAGTTCTTC.